This T cell receptor beta chain was recorded in a study of CD8+ T cells in alopecia areata. Whole-study findings and limits: Especially in alopecia totalis/universalis, lesional scalp showed greater clonality than normal scalp did.

The junction had 13 bases not matched to a gene; V was cut back by 6 bases and J by 6 bases. Germline V CDR1 and CDR2: LNHDA, SQIVND (reference sequence). The CDR3 runs 15 residues. Regarding this clone: Its target is not known.

Extraction and reverse transcription of RNA yielded cDNA as the sequencing template. Some clones are missing from TCRdb's copy, which holds only in-frame ones; the method was immunoSEQ multiplex PCR. The sample consists of 250,000 or so clones, 67% of them appearing once. The rearrangement joins TRBV19 to TRBJ1-2; 7 bases are a match to TRBD1. This TCR came from a human donor with alopecia areata. Sequenced material: CD4+ T cells sorted from blood, taken at week 0. This chain's CDR3 is CASRQTGIGSHGYTF. The CDR3 nucleotides are TGTGCCAGTAGGCAGACAGGGATCGGATCTCATGGCTACACCTTC.